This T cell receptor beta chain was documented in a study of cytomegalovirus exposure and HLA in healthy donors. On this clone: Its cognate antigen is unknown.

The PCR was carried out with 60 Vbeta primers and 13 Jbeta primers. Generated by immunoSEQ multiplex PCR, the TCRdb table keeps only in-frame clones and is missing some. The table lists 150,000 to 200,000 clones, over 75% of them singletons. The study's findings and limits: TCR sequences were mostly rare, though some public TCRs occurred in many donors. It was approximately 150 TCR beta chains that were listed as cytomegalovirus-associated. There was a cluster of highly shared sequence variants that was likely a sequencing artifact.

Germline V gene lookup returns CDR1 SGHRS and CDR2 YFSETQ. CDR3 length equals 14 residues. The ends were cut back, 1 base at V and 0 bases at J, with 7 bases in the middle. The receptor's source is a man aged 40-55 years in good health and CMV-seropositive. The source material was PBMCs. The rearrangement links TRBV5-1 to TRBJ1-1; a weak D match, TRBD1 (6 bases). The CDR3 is CASSLWTVNTEAFF. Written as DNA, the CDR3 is TGCGCCAGCAGCTTGTGGACAGTGAACACTGAAGCTTTCTTT.